Reported below is one T cell receptor beta chain. Its specificity is not known. This sample stems from a study of cytomegalovirus exposure and HLA in healthy donors. On the study more broadly: Genotyping of 430 or so donors showed that around 81% belonged to the Caucasian-associated ancestry cluster. Study findings and constraints: Follow-up analysis later connected one missense variant in DCLRE1C with trimming of TCR beta V- and J-genes.

The PCR employed 60 Vbeta primers together with 13 Jbeta primers. Clones were read by immunoSEQ multiplex PCR, and TCRdb kept only the in-frame ones, dropping some. The sample holds under 100,000 clones, about 76% seen once. The length of the CDR3 is 14 residues. Germline V gives CDR1 SGHNT, CDR2 YYREEE (reference sequence). V was shortened by 2 bases and J by 5 bases, with 13 bases between the two germline ends. Material: PBMCs. V and J are TRBV5-4 and TRBJ2-5, with D unclear. This clonotype was obtained from a human donor in good health. The CDR3 spells CASSLQDRSETQYF. DNA of the CDR3: TGTGCCAGCAGCTTACAAGATCGTTCGGAGACCCAGTACTTC. Together with reference TRBV5-4 and TRBJ2-5, the CDR3 gives the full variable domain: ETGVTQSPTHLIKTRGQQVTLRCSSQSGHNTVSWYQQALGQGPQFIFQYYREEENGRGNFPPRFSGLQFPNYSSELNVNALELDDSALYLCASSLQDRSETQYFGPGTRLLVL.